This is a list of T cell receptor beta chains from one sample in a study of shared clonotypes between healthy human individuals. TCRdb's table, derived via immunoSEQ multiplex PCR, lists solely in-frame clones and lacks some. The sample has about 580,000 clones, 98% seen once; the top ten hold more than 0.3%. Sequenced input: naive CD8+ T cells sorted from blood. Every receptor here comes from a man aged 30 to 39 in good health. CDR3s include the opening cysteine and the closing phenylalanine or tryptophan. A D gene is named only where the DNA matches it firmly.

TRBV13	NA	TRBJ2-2	CASSPGGRITGELFF	TGTGCCAGCAGCCCCGGGGGTAGAATCACCGGGGAGCTGTTTTTT
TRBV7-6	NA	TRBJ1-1	CASSAEMNTEAFF	TGTGCCAGCAGTGCAGAGATGAACACTGAAGCTTTCTTT
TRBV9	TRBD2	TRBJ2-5	CASSASGGQETQYF	TGTGCCAGCAGCGCTAGCGGGGGTCAAGAGACCCAGTACTTC
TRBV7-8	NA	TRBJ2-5	CASSLDPGETQYF	TGTGCCAGCAGCTTGGACCCAGGGGAGACCCAGTACTTC
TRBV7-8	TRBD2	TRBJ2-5	CASSFYSGNIEETQYF	TGTGCCAGCAGCTTTTATAGCGGGAACATCGAGGAGACCCAGTACTTC
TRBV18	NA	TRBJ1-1	CASSPGDTEAFF	TGTGCCAGCTCACCGGGCGACACTGAAGCTTTCTTT
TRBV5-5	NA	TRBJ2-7	CASSARPVFEQYF	TGTGCCAGCAGCGCTCGACCGGTTTTCGAGCAGTACTTC
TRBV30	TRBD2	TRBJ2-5	CAWSVGLAGARRNF	TGTGCCTGGAGTGTCGGACTAGCGGGAGCGAGAAGGAACTTC
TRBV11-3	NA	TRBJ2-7	CASSLGQTNYEQYF	TGTGCCAGCAGCTTAGGACAGACCAACTACGAGCAGTACTTC
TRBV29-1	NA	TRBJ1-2	CSVAGADGYTF	TGCAGCGTTGCTGGGGCAGATGGCTACACCTTC
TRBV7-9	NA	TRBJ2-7	CASSPKGSGDYEQYF	TGTGCCAGCAGCCCCAAGGGTAGCGGAGACTACGAGCAGTACTTC
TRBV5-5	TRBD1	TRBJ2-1	CASSFPDRGDSREQFF	TGTGCCAGCAGCTTCCCCGACAGGGGGGACTCTCGGGAGCAGTTCTTC
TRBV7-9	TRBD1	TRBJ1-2	CASSSGQGSYGYTF	TGTGCCAGCAGCTCGGGACAGGGGTCCTATGGCTACACCTTC
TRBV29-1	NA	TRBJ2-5	CSVANYRAYQETQYF	TGCAGCGTCGCAAATTACAGGGCATATCAAGAGACCCAGTACTTC
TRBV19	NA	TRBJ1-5	CASMNGALGNQPQHF	TGTGCCAGTATGAATGGGGCACTTGGCAATCAGCCCCAGCATTTT
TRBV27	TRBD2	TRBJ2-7	CASSLSAGGFSYEQYF	TGTGCCAGCAGTTTATCGGCGGGAGGGTTCTCCTACGAGCAGTACTTC
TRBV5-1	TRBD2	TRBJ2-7	CASSWVAGELDEQYF	TGCGCCAGCAGCTGGGTAGCGGGAGAGCTCGACGAGCAGTACTTC
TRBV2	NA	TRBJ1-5	CASSDRGNQPQHF	TGTGCCAGCAGTGACAGGGGCAATCAGCCCCAGCATTTT
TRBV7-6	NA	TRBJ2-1	CASREKGDNEQFF	TGTGCCAGCCGGGAGAAGGGCGACAATGAGCAGTTCTTC
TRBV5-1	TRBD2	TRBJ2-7	CASSLFLGTTSYEQYF	TGCGCCAGCAGCTTGTTTCTCGGGACTACGTCCTACGAGCAGTACTTC